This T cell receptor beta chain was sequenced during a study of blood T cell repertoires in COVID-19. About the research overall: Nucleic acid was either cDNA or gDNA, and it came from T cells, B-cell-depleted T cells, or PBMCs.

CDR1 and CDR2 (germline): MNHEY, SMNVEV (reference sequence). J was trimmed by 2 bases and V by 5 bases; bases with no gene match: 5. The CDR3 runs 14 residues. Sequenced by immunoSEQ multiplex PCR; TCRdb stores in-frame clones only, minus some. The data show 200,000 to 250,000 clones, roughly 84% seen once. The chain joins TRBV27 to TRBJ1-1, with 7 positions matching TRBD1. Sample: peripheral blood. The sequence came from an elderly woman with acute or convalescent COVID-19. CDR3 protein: CASSPGQLNTEAFF. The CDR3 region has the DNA TGTGCCAGCAGTCCGGGACAGCTAAACACTGAAGCTTTCTTT.